This TCR beta chain originates from a study of post-analysis software for immune sequencing data. On the study more broadly: Courses of disease covered relapsing-remitting, secondary progressive and progressive-relapsing multiple sclerosis. General observations from the study: When patients were compared with controls, about 5 TRBV segments were more frequent, TRBV5-6, TRBV5-1 and TRBV20-1 among them. Diversity measured as normalized Chao1 was significantly lower in multiple sclerosis patients than in controls.

CDR3 size: 15 residues. Per the germline V gene, CDR1 is SGHDT and CDR2 is YYEEEE. Trimming removed 3 bases at V and 4 bases at J, with 16 bases between. TCR beta cDNA libraries included unique molecular identifiers. TCRdb independently ran MiXCR on the PCR reads; one entry per CDR3 protein. The sample holds hundreds of thousands of distinct CDR3 sequences, 25% to 30% seen once. A note on this clonotype: The antigen is unknown.

This sequence joins TRBV5-6 and TRBJ1-1; D not certain. The receptor comes from a girl under 18 with multiple sclerosis. The sequenced material came from blood. CDR3 sequence: CASSSQEVPVTEAFF. The CDR3 DNA reads as TGTGCCAGCAGCTCCCAGGAGGTCCCGGTCACTGAAGCTTTCTTT.